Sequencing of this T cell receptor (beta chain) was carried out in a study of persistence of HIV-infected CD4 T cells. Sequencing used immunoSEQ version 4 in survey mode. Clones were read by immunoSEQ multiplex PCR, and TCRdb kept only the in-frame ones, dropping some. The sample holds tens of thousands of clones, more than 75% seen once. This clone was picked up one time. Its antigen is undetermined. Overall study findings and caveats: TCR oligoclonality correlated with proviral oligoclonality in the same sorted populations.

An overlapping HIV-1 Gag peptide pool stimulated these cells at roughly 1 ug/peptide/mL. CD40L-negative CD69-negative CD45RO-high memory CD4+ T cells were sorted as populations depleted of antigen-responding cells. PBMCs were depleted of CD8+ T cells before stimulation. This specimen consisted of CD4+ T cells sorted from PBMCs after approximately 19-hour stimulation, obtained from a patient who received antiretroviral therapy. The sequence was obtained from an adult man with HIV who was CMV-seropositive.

This CDR3 reads CASSLLAGGETQYF. CDR3 DNA sequence: TGTGCCAGCAGCCTTCTAGCGGGGGGGGAGACCCAGTACTTC. The chain combines TRBV7-9 with TRBJ2-5, with 12 bases matching TRBD2. Germline trimming cut 5 bases from V and 5 bases from J; bases unmatched to any gene: 3. The CDR3 has 14 amino acids. Germline V gives CDR1 SEHNR, CDR2 FQNEAQ (reference sequence).